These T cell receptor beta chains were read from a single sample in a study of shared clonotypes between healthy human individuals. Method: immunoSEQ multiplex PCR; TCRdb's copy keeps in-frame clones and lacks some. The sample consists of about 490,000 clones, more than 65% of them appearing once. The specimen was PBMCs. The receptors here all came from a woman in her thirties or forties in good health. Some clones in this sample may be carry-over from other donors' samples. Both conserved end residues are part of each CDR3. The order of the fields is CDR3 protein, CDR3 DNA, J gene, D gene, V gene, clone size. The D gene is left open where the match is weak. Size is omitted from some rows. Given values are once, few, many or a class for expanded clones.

CDR3: CASSLAGSYEQYF
DNA: TGTGCCAGCAGCTTGGCGGGTTCCTACGAGCAGTACTTC
J: TRBJ2-7
D: .
V: TRBV7-2
size: .

CDR3: CASSPPTDTEAFF
DNA: TGTGCCAGCTCACCACCAACAGACACTGAAGCTTTCTTT
J: TRBJ1-1
D: .
V: TRBV18
size: .

CDR3: CSSPGRNTEAFF
DNA: TGCAGCTCCCCAGGCAGGAACACTGAAGCTTTCTTT
J: TRBJ1-1
D: .
V: TRBV29-1
size: .

CDR3: CASSRTLNTEAFF
DNA: TGTGCCAGCAGCAGAACCTTGAACACTGAAGCTTTCTTT
J: TRBJ1-1
D: .
V: TRBV21-1
size: few

CDR3: CARRGPAGGGWLDTQYF
DNA: TGTGCCCGCCGGGGCCCGGCGGGAGGGGGTTGGTTGGATACGCAGTATTTT
J: TRBJ2-3
D: TRBD2
V: TRBV28
size: .

CDR3: CASSYKPGAGGYTF
DNA: TGTGCCAGCAGTTACAAGCCCGGGGCGGGTGGCTACACCTTC
J: TRBJ1-2
D: .
V: TRBV27
size: many

CDR3: CASSPGQGAFEQYF
DNA: TGTGCCAGCTCACCCGGACAGGGGGCTTTCGAGCAGTACTTC
J: TRBJ2-7
D: TRBD1
V: TRBV18
size: .

CDR3: CASSQDQEGAKNIQYF
DNA: TGCGCCAGCAGCCAAGACCAGGAGGGAGCCAAAAACATTCAGTACTTC
J: TRBJ2-4
D: .
V: TRBV4-3
size: few

CDR3: CASSLSRWDGYTF
DNA: TGTGCCAGCAGTTTGTCCCGTTGGGATGGCTACACCTTC
J: TRBJ1-2
D: .
V: TRBV28
size: .

CDR3: CASSPPTGGVTDTQYF
DNA: TGTGCCAGCTCACCACCCACAGGGGGTGTAACAGATACGCAGTATTTT
J: TRBJ2-3
D: TRBD1
V: TRBV18
size: .

CDR3: CASSPQAREQFF
DNA: TGTGCCAGCTCACCACAGGCGCGTGAGCAGTTCTTC
J: TRBJ2-1
D: .
V: TRBV18
size: .

CDR3: CASSDRGRYGNTIYF
DNA: TGTGCCAGCTCAGACAGGGGGCGGTATGGAAACACCATATATTTT
J: TRBJ1-3
D: TRBD1
V: TRBV18
size: medium-sized

CDR3: CASRVSGANVLTF
DNA: TGCGCCAGCCGAGTCTCTGGGGCCAACGTCCTGACTTTC
J: TRBJ2-6
D: .
V: TRBV5-1
size: .

CDR3: CASSLSARGGELFF
DNA: TGTGCCAGCAGCTTATCGGCTCGGGGCGGGGAGCTGTTTTTT
J: TRBJ2-2
D: .
V: TRBV7-2
size: .

CDR3: CASSTTGTGDEQYF
DNA: TGTGCCAGTAGTACTACCGGGACAGGGGACGAGCAGTACTTC
J: TRBJ2-7
D: TRBD1
V: TRBV19
size: .

CDR3: CASSPGLRETQYF
DNA: TGTGCCAGCTCACCTGGACTCCGAGAGACCCAGTACTTC
J: TRBJ2-5
D: .
V: TRBV18
size: .

CDR3: CASSVGGLPYEQYF
DNA: TGTGCCAGCAGCGTAGGTGGTCTTCCCTACGAGCAGTACTTC
J: TRBJ2-7
D: .
V: TRBV9
size: few

CDR3: CASSPGQGVIDEQFF
DNA: TGTGCCAGCTCACCGGGACAGGGAGTGATTGATGAGCAGTTCTTC
J: TRBJ2-1
D: TRBD1
V: TRBV18
size: .

CDR3: CASSLEGQVNTDTQYF
DNA: TGCGCCAGCAGCTTGGAGGGACAGGTAAACACAGATACGCAGTATTTT
J: TRBJ2-3
D: TRBD1
V: TRBV5-1
size: .

CDR3: CASSLLGEQPQHF
DNA: TGTGCCAGCAGCTTACTGGGGGAACAGCCCCAGCATTTT
J: TRBJ1-5
D: .
V: TRBV7-2
size: .

CDR3: CASSSLATGYNEQFF
DNA: TGTGCCAGCAGCTCCCTAGCGACCGGGTACAATGAGCAGTTCTTC
J: TRBJ2-1
D: .
V: TRBV7-8
size: .

CDR3: CASSGTGKNIQYF
DNA: TGTGCCAGCAGCGGGACTGGCAAAAACATTCAGTACTTC
J: TRBJ2-4
D: .
V: TRBV28
size: .

CDR3: CASSEGGVTDTQYF
DNA: TGTGCCAGCAGCGAGGGGGGGGTCACAGATACGCAGTATTTT
J: TRBJ2-3
D: .
V: TRBV9
size: few

CDR3: CASQENPGTNEQYF
DNA: TGCGCCAGCCAGGAAAATCCCGGGACTAACGAGCAGTACTTC
J: TRBJ2-7
D: TRBD2
V: TRBV5-1
size: once

CDR3: CASSFSQETQYF
DNA: TGTGCCAGCAGTTTCTCCCAAGAGACCCAGTACTTC
J: TRBJ2-5
D: .
V: TRBV28
size: few

CDR3: CASSLMGGSGYGYTF
DNA: TGTGCCAGCAGCTTGATGGGGGGGTCGGGCTATGGCTACACCTTC
J: TRBJ1-2
D: .
V: TRBV5-4
size: .

CDR3: CACVGKGSYNEQFF
DNA: TGTGCCTGTGTGGGGAAAGGCTCCTACAATGAGCAGTTCTTC
J: TRBJ2-1
D: .
V: TRBV28
size: .

CDR3: CSVGGSGSREQFF
DNA: TGCAGCGTTGGGGGTAGCGGGAGCAGGGAGCAGTTCTTC
J: TRBJ2-1
D: TRBD2
V: TRBV29-1
size: .

CDR3: CASSILRPGRALVDYGYTF
DNA: TGTGCCAGTAGTATTCTCCGCCCCGGACGTGCGCTGGTGGACTATGGCTACACCTTC
J: TRBJ1-2
D: .
V: TRBV19
size: .

CDR3: CASSPTGQGAEKLFF
DNA: TGCGCCAGCAGTCCCACGGGACAGGGGGCGGAAAAACTGTTTTTT
J: TRBJ1-4
D: TRBD1
V: TRBV5-1
size: .

CDR3: CASSPRVVTELFF
DNA: TGTGCCAGCAGCCCGAGGGTCGTGACGGAACTGTTTTTT
J: TRBJ1-4
D: .
V: TRBV7-8
size: .

CDR3: CAWSLAGFLSYEQYF
DNA: TGTGCCTGGAGCCTAGCGGGCTTCCTCTCCTACGAGCAGTACTTC
J: TRBJ2-7
D: TRBD2
V: TRBV30
size: few

CDR3: CASSLTGDEQYF
DNA: TGTGCCAGCAGCTTGACGGGGGACGAGCAGTACTTC
J: TRBJ2-7
D: .
V: TRBV7-9
size: .

CDR3: CASSDGLAGTTDTQYF
DNA: TGTGCCAGCAGCGACGGACTAGCGGGGACCACAGATACGCAGTATTTT
J: TRBJ2-3
D: TRBD2
V: TRBV9
size: many

CDR3: CASSTWADSNQPQHF
DNA: TGTGCCAGCAGCACTTGGGCAGATAGCAATCAGCCCCAGCATTTT
J: TRBJ1-5
D: .
V: TRBV28
size: many

CDR3: CASSPDAGRSNEKLFF
DNA: TGTGCCAGCTCACCAGATGCGGGGCGGTCTAATGAAAAACTGTTTTTT
J: TRBJ1-4
D: .
V: TRBV18
size: .

CDR3: CASFTNGYTF
DNA: TGTGCCAGCTTCACTAATGGCTACACCTTC
J: TRBJ1-2
D: .
V: TRBV28
size: .